These T cell receptor beta chains were read from a single sample in a study of shared clonotypes between healthy human individuals. Generated by immunoSEQ multiplex PCR, the TCRdb table keeps only in-frame clones and is missing some. The table includes 190,000 or so clones, about 68% detected once. The sample comprised memory CD4+ T cells sorted from blood. Receptor source: a man between 25 and 39 years old in good health. Both conserved end residues are part of each CDR3. Each record gives: D gene, clone size, J gene, V gene, CDR3 DNA, CDR3 protein. D genes are given only for firm matches. Clone size is not always given. Where it is, it says once, few, many or a class for expanded clones.

D: .; size: .; J: TRBJ2-1; V: TRBV18; DNA: TGTGCCAGCTCACCAGCAGGGGACAATGAGCAGTTCTTC; CDR3: CASSPAGDNEQFF
D: TRBD1; size: .; J: TRBJ1-1; V: TRBV4-3; DNA: TGCGCCAGCAGCCTCAGGACAGGTAACACTGAAGCTTTCTTT; CDR3: CASSLRTGNTEAFF
D: TRBD1; size: .; J: TRBJ2-7; V: TRBV6-1; DNA: TGTGCCAGCAGTCCGACGCGGCAGGGGGATCGGGGGCAGTACTTC; CDR3: CASSPTRQGDRGQYF
D: .; size: few; J: TRBJ2-3; V: TRBV7-9; DNA: TGTGCCAGCAGCTTAACTGGTCCCGATACGCAGTATTTT; CDR3: CASSLTGPDTQYF
D: TRBD1; size: .; J: TRBJ2-5; V: TRBV9; DNA: TGTGCCAGCAGCGTCAGACCTAACAGGGGGGTAGACTTC; CDR3: CASSVRPNRGVDF
D: .; size: .; J: TRBJ2-7; V: TRBV9; DNA: TGTGCCAGCAGCCTTGAAGAGGGCCAATACGAGCAGTACTTC; CDR3: CASSLEEGQYEQYF
D: .; size: .; J: TRBJ1-1; V: TRBV14; DNA: TGTGCCAGCAGCCAGGGCTTCACAGGGCGGACTGAAGCTTTCTTT; CDR3: CASSQGFTGRTEAFF
D: .; size: .; J: TRBJ2-7; V: TRBV5-5; DNA: TGTGCCAGCAGCTTGTTGCCAGGGAGATTCTACGAGCAGTACTTC; CDR3: CASSLLPGRFYEQYF
D: .; size: .; J: TRBJ2-1; V: TRBV5-6; DNA: TGTGCCAGCAGCTTACTAGCTGAGCAGTTCTTC; CDR3: CASSLLAEQFF
D: TRBD2; size: few; J: TRBJ2-4; V: TRBV9; DNA: TGTGCCAGCAGCGTAGATGCGGGGGATGGGACCAAAAACATTCAGTACTTC; CDR3: CASSVDAGDGTKNIQYF
D: TRBD2; size: .; J: TRBJ2-7; V: TRBV28; DNA: TGTGCCAGCAGTCCTCCGGGCGGGAGTTTTTACGAGCAGTACTTC; CDR3: CASSPPGGSFYEQYF
D: .; size: medium-sized; J: TRBJ2-7; V: TRBV10-3; DNA: TGTGCCGCCGGACCGTCCGAGCAGTACTTC; CDR3: CAAGPSEQYF
D: .; size: .; J: TRBJ1-2; V: TRBV5-6; DNA: TGTGCCAGCAGCCTTCTCCAGGCGAGCTATGGCTACACCTTC; CDR3: CASSLLQASYGYTF
D: .; size: few; J: TRBJ1-2; V: TRBV2; DNA: TGTGCCAGCAGTGAAGCTAAGACCGGCTACACCTTC; CDR3: CASSEAKTGYTF
D: .; size: medium-sized; J: TRBJ2-1; V: TRBV11-2; DNA: TGTGCCAGCAGCTTATACAGGGGAGGCTATGAGCAGTTCTTC; CDR3: CASSLYRGGYEQFF
D: .; size: once; J: TRBJ2-7; V: TRBV11-3; DNA: TGTGCCAGCACCCGAGGGGGGTGTGGGAGAAGGACCTACGAGCAGTACTTC; CDR3: CASTRGGCGRRTYEQYF
D: .; size: .; J: TRBJ2-7; V: TRBV11-2; DNA: TGTGCCAGCAGCGTTAGGGAGTCCTACGAGCAGTACTTC; CDR3: CASSVRESYEQYF
D: .; size: .; J: TRBJ1-3; V: TRBV5-1; DNA: TGCGCCAGCAGCTTGCAGGTTGCCGGCTCTGGAAACACCATATATTTT; CDR3: CASSLQVAGSGNTIYF
D: TRBD1; size: .; J: TRBJ1-2; V: TRBV6-5; DNA: TGTGCCAGCAGCCCCGGGACAGACATTAACTATGGCTACACCTTC; CDR3: CASSPGTDINYGYTF
D: TRBD1; size: .; J: TRBJ2-7; V: TRBV29-1; DNA: TGCAGCGTTAGGGGGGATTGGGACAGGAGATACGAGCAGTACTTC; CDR3: CSVRGDWDRRYEQYF
D: TRBD2; size: .; J: TRBJ2-1; V: TRBV5-4; DNA: TGTGCCAGCGCGAAAGAAGCGGGACGCTCCTACAATGAGCAGTTCTTC; CDR3: CASAKEAGRSYNEQFF
D: .; size: .; J: TRBJ2-3; V: TRBV2; DNA: TGTGCCAGCAGTGTGAGACGACAAACAGATACGCAGTATTTT; CDR3: CASSVRRQTDTQYF
D: .; size: .; J: TRBJ1-1; V: TRBV7-8; DNA: TGTGCCAGCAGCTTTAGAGAGGTCAGGGCGGGGGAAACTGAAGCTTTCTTT; CDR3: CASSFREVRAGETEAFF
D: TRBD1; size: many; J: TRBJ1-1; V: TRBV7-9; DNA: TGTGCCAGCAGCTTTATTACAGGGGGCACTGAAGCTTTCTTT; CDR3: CASSFITGGTEAFF
D: .; size: many; J: TRBJ1-5; V: TRBV5-6; DNA: TGTGCCAGCAGCTTAAACGGAGGGGAGAATCAGCCCCAGCATTTT; CDR3: CASSLNGGENQPQHF
D: .; size: .; J: TRBJ2-3; V: TRBV5-1; DNA: TGCGCCAGCAGCGGCGGACTGTGGGGGGATACGCAGTATTTT; CDR3: CASSGGLWGDTQYF
D: .; size: .; J: TRBJ2-3; V: TRBV7-2; DNA: TGTGCCAGCAGCTTAGTTGCGGTTAGCACAGATACGCAGTATTTT; CDR3: CASSLVAVSTDTQYF
D: .; size: .; J: TRBJ2-3; V: TRBV21-1; DNA: TGTGCCTCCGTACAGGGGGCTTGGGTAGATACGCAGTATTTT; CDR3: CASVQGAWVDTQYF
D: .; size: .; J: TRBJ1-1; V: TRBV11-2; DNA: TGTGCCAGCAGCTTAGGTCAGGGATGGGTCACTGAAGCTTTCTTT; CDR3: CASSLGQGWVTEAFF
D: .; size: .; J: TRBJ2-3; V: TRBV19; DNA: TGTGCCAGTAGGGCCGTGGGGAGCACGCAGTATTTT; CDR3: CASRAVGSTQYF
D: .; size: .; J: TRBJ2-1; V: TRBV15; DNA: TGTGCCACCAGCAGCTTAAGACAGGTCGGTGAGCAGTTCTTC; CDR3: CATSSLRQVGEQFF
D: TRBD1; size: .; J: TRBJ1-4; V: TRBV11-2; DNA: TGTGCCAGCAGCTCCGGAATACAGGGGCGTGAGGAAAAACTGTTTTTT; CDR3: CASSSGIQGREEKLFF
D: .; size: .; J: TRBJ2-5; V: TRBV15; DNA: TGTGCCACCAGCAGAGTTGGGGAGACCCAGTACTTC; CDR3: CATSRVGETQYF
D: .; size: .; J: TRBJ2-7; V: TRBV2; DNA: TGTGCCAGCAGTACCGGGACGCAGTACTTC; CDR3: CASSTGTQYF
D: .; size: .; J: TRBJ2-2; V: TRBV5-1; DNA: TGCGCCAGCAGCTTGAGGTCGGGATTTGGCGGGGAGCTGTTTTTT; CDR3: CASSLRSGFGGELFF
D: .; size: .; J: TRBJ2-2; V: TRBV19; DNA: TGTGCCAGTAGTATGGAAGGACTTCTCACCGGGGAGCTGTTTTTT; CDR3: CASSMEGLLTGELFF
D: TRBD2; size: once; J: TRBJ2-7; V: TRBV18; DNA: TGTGCCAGCTCCGAGACTAGCACGTCCTACGAGCAGTACTTC; CDR3: CASSETSTSYEQYF
D: TRBD1; size: .; J: TRBJ1-1; V: TRBV5-1; DNA: TGCGCCAGCAGCTTGGCCGGGACAGGGAACACTGAAGCTTTCTTT; CDR3: CASSLAGTGNTEAFF